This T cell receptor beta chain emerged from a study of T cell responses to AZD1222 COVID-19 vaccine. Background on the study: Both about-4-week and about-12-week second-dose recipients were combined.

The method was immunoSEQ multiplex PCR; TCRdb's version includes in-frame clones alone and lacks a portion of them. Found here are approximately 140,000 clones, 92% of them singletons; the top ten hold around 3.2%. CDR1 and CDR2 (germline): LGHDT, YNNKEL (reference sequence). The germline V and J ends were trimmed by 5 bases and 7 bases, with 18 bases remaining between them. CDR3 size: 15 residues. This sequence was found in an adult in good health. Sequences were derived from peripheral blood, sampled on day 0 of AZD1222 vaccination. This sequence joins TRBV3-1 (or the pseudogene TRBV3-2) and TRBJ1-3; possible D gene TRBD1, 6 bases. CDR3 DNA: TGTGCCAGCAGCGGGGGACATCTAAATGTCAACACCATATATTTT. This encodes CASSGGHLNVNTIYF.